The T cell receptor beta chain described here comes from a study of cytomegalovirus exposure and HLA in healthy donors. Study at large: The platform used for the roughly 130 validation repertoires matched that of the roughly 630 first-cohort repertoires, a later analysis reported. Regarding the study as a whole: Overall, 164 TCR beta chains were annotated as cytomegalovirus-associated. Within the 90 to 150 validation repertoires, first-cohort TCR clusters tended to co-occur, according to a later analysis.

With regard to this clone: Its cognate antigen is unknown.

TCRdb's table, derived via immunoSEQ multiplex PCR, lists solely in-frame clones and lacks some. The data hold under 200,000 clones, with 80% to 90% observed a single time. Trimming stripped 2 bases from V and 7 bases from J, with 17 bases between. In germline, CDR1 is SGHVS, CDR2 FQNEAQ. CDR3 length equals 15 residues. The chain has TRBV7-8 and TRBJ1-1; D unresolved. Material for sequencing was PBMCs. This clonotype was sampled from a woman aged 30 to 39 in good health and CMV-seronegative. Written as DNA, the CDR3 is TGTGCCAGCAGCTTAATTGTTGTTCCTGCGGGTGAAGCTTTCTTT. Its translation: CASSLIVVPAGEAFF. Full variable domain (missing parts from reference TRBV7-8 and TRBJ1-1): GAGVSQSPRYKVAKRGQDVALRCDPISGHVSLFWYQQALGQGPEFLTYFQNEAQLDKSGLPSDRFFAERPEGSVSTLKIQRTQQEDSAVYLCASSLIVVPAGEAFFGQGTRLTVV.